The 15 T cell receptor beta chains given below trace back to one sample, sequenced in a study of liver allograft versus peripheral blood T cells. At the level of the study: The study compared liver allograft T cell receptor repertoires against peripheral blood repertoires of liver transplant recipients.

TCRdb processed the reads anew with MiXCR; each CDR3 protein has one entry. The sample yields some 10,000 distinct CDR3 sequences, 15% to 20% seen once. Receptor source: a human patient who had a liver transplant. Some of these T cells may belong to the graft donor.

There are many counts of this clonotype. CDR3 DNA sequence: TGTGCCTCACGACAGGCTCACTCCTACGAGCAGTACTTC. Amino acids: CASRQAHSYEQYF. This chain connects TRBV6-1 to TRBJ2-7, with D perhaps TRBD1 (6 bases). With 11 bases removed from V and 0 bases from J, the gap between germline ends came to 14 bases. In germline, CDR1 is MNHNS, CDR2 SASEGT. The CDR3 length is 13 residues.

The chain recombines TRBV28 with TRBJ1-5; TRBD1 matches 9 bases. CDR3 size: 14 residues. J was trimmed by 6 bases and V by 5 bases; bases with no gene match: 5. CDR1 MDHEN and CDR2 SYDVKM come from the germline V gene. DNA for the CDR3: TGTGCCAGCAGTCGGGGACAGGGTCGTCAGCCCCAGCATTTT. Amino acid sequence: CASSRGQGRQPQHF.

This clonotype has a handful of counts. The J gene is TRBJ2-7, the V gene TRBV9; D remains ambiguous. Trimming took off 0 bases at V and 3 bases at J, with 7 bases between the two ends. The germline V gene has CDR1 SGDLS and CDR2 YYNGEE. The CDR3 is made up of 13 amino acids. Here the CDR3 reads CASSVDPNYEQYF. Here the CDR3 DNA reads TGTGCCAGCAGCGTAGACCCAAACTACGAGCAGTACTTC.

This clonotype was seen more than once but under ten times. At one end the junction does not follow the germline gene, possibly because of a read error. The rearrangement joins TRBV10-1 to TRBJ1-1; D possibly corresponds to TRBD1 (5 bases). CDR1 is WNHNN, CDR2 SYGVQD, per germline (reference sequence). The CDR3 totals 12 residues. The CDR3 is CASSESGDRVYF. The CDR3 nucleotides are TGCGCCAGCAGTGAGTCAGGGGATCGGGTGTATTTT.

The chain couples TRBV6-1 to TRBJ2-7; 7 nucleotides align to TRBD2. With V trimmed by 6 bases and J by 2 bases, 16 bases remained unmatched. The CDR3 length is 17 residues. In germline, CDR1 is MNHNS, CDR2 SASEGT. The CDR3 reads CASSLLRPTTSPYEQYF. CDR3 sequence (DNA): TGTGCCAGCAGCCTCCTACGTCCTACGACTAGCCCCTACGAGCAGTACTTC.

The chain joins TRBV20-1 to TRBJ2-2, with 10 bases aligning to TRBD1. Germline V CDR1 and CDR2: DFQATT, SNEGSKA (reference sequence). This CDR3 is built from 16 residues. V was pared by 6 bases and J by 5 bases, with 12 bases of the junction left unmatched. CDR3 nucleotides: TGCAGTGCAGAATACAGGACAGGGGGTCGGACCGGGGAGCTGTTTTTT. Amino acid sequence: CSAEYRTGGRTGELFF.

Within the sample, this clonotype is medium-sized. This chain uses TRBV19 with TRBJ1-1; D is uncertain. The germline V gene encodes CDR1 LNHDA and CDR2 SQIVND (reference sequence). This CDR3 has 14 residues. Trimming took 1 base from V and 7 from J, leaving 13 bases between them. The CDR3 loop is CASSIGGRPREAFF. CDR3 coding DNA: TGTGCCAGTAGTATAGGTGGTCGACCTCGTGAAGCTTTCTTT.

Comment on this clonotype: Just one base apart from a much larger clone, this may be a read error. The chain links TRBV18 to TRBJ1-6; D not resolved. CDR3 length equals 14 residues. Germline values: CDR1 KGHSH, CDR2 LQKENI. CDR3 DNA sequence: TGTGCCAGCTCACCACAGGGTCGCAATTCATCCCTCCACTTT. Protein sequence: CASSPQGRNSSLHF.

By frequency in the sample, this clonotype is medium-sized (0.01 to 0.1%). The rearrangement links TRBV18 to TRBJ1-1; D may be TRBD1 (6 bases). Germline V CDR1 and CDR2: KGHSH, LQKENI. V lost 3 bases and J 8 bases, leaving 7 bases between the germline ends. The CDR3 is 11 amino acids. In DNA form, the CDR3 reads TGTGCCAGCTCACCGGGGGCAGAAGCTTTCTTT. Translated: CASSPGAEAFF.

In its sample, this clonotype was seen once. The V call is TRBV20-1, the J call TRBJ2-3, with 12 nucleotides matching TRBD2. Per the germline V gene, CDR1 is DFQATT and CDR2 is SNEGSKA (reference sequence). CDR3 size: 18 residues. J lost 3 bases, V lost 1 base, and 11 bases had no gene match. The CDR3 region has the DNA TGCAGTGCTAGAGGAGCGTCTAGCGGGAGGGTATTAACAGATACGCAGTATTTT. Protein sequence: CSARGASSGRVLTDTQYF.

This clonotype is judged medium-sized. The chain joins TRBV15 to TRBJ2-2; 8 bases fit TRBD2. The CDR3 extends over 15 amino acids. V lost 4 bases to trimming and J lost 4 bases; unmatched junction nucleotides: 5. Germline V gene data show CDR1 as LNHNV and CDR2 as YYDKDF (reference sequence). The CDR3 region has the DNA TGTGCCACCAGCACGGGGGGGATAACCACCGGGGAGCTGTTTTTT. This encodes CATSTGGITTGELFF.

This clonotype has just one count. The final CDR3 position lacks the conserved phenylalanine or tryptophan, pointing to a likely read error. This rearrangement joins TRBV9 to TRBJ2-2; 7 bases align to TRBD2. The CDR3 runs to 17 residues. Germline CDR1 and CDR2: SGDLS and YYNGEE. The ends lost 1 base at V and 4 bases at J; junction bases unmatched: 10. CDR3 residues: CASSVLGGGSRTGELFL. DNA of the CDR3: TGTGCCAGCAGCGTATTGGGGGGAGGGTCTCGCACCGGGGAGCTGTTTTTG.

The CDR3 spells CAWTGSGNTIYF. As DNA, the CDR3 is TGTGCCTGGACAGGGTCTGGAAACACCATATATTTT. V gene TRBV30 combines with J gene TRBJ1-3, with TRBD1 as a possible D gene (5 bases). Between the trimmed V and J ends, which lost 4 bases and 1 base, there was a span of 5 bases. There are 12 residues in the CDR3. CDR1 GTSNPN and CDR2 SVGIG come from the germline V gene (reference sequence). The full variable domain, with the rest looked up from reference TRBV30 and TRBJ1-3, is SQTIHQWPATLVQPVGSPLSLECTVEGTSNPNLYWYRQAAGRGLQLLFYSVGIGQISSEVPQNLSASRPQDRQFILSSKKLLLSDSGFYLCAWTGSGNTIYFGEGSWLTVV.

This clonotype was picked up one time. For the CDR3, the DNA is TGTGCTAGTGGTGTTAGTGTCGGCCCACCCCCTGAAGCTTTCTTT. It is translated as CASGVSVGPPPEAFF. The rearrangement links TRBV12-5 to TRBJ1-1; D is ambiguous. The ends were cut back, 5 bases at V and 6 bases at J, with 19 bases in the middle. This CDR3 region has 15 residues. Per germline, CDR1 LGHNT and CDR2 FRNRAP.

As concerns this clonotype: The junction and the germline gene differ at one end; a read error may be behind it. The rearrangement links TRBV7-9 to TRBJ2-1, with D maybe TRBD1 (5 bases). This CDR3 has 14 amino acids. Germline assignment: CDR1 SEHNR and CDR2 FQNEAQ (reference sequence). The CDR3 nucleotides are TGTCCCAGCTTAAGGGGCAGCTCCTACAATGAGCAGTTCTTC. Translation gives CPSLRGSSYNEQFF.